This TCR beta chain was profiled in a study of T-cell memory formation after mild COVID-19. The wider study: Clustering of TCRs was largely donor specific.

General study findings and limits: Largely, contracting CD4+ clones fell within CM and EM, and contracting CD8+ clones within EMRA. Nothing showed for sure that second-wave clones peaking on day 37 were SARS-CoV-2 specific. Pre-infection memory carried some responding clones, suggesting that cross-reactive memory joined.

This clonotype came up many times. What it recognizes is unknown. There are 16 residues in the CDR3. Looked up from germline, CDR1 is MNHEY and CDR2 is SVGAGI. With 2 bases clipped from V and 4 bases from J, the junction kept 10 bases outside the gene matches. TCRdb passed the 5' RACE reads through MiXCR, listing each CDR3 protein once. The sample lists 530,000 or so distinct CDR3 sequences, 15% to 20% occurring once. Input material: PBMCs or a T cell subset sorted from them (not recorded which). This TCR was recovered from an adult woman who had mild COVID-19 (a few samples of this study predate the infection). Cell type and time point are not known. The chain uses TRBV6-5 and TRBJ2-5; TRBD1 matches at 7 bases. This CDR3 is CASSYGTGRGRETQYF. The CDR3 nucleotides are TGTGCCAGCAGTTACGGGACCGGCAGGGGGAGAGAGACCCAGTACTTC.